This passage covers 15 T cell receptor beta chains from one sample sequenced in a study of memory CD4+ T cells and cytomegalovirus serostatus. Single viable CD3+CD4+CD8-CD45RO+ cells were sorted as the memory CD4+ T cells. Some clones are missing from TCRdb's copy, which holds only in-frame ones; the method was immunoSEQ multiplex PCR. Among some 48,000 clones listed, around four fifths were seen once. Sequences were obtained from memory CD4+ T cells from blood. These receptors originate from an adult in good health and CMV-seronegative.

The chain joins TRBV7-8 to TRBJ1-5; D gene unclear. Trimming removed 5 bases at V and 4 bases at J, with 24 bases between. This CDR3 region has 18 residues. Germline CDR1 SGHVS, CDR2 FQNEAQ. In nucleotides, the CDR3 is TGTGCCAGCAGCCGCCTTCCCGGGCCTCTCTCAACGAATCAGCCCCAGCATTTT. Protein sequence: CASSRLPGPLSTNQPQHF.

The chain uses TRBV11-2 and TRBJ2-3; unclear D gene. The ends were cut back, 4 bases at V and 9 bases at J, with 8 bases in the middle. This CDR3 has 11 residues. Per germline, CDR1 SGHAT and CDR2 FQNNGV. The CDR3 coding sequence is TGTGCCAGCAGCTCCCAGATAACGCAGTATTTT. It encodes CASSSQITQYF.

The chain combines TRBV6-1 with TRBJ1-6, with D uncertain. This CDR3 comprises 10 residues. V was clipped by 8 bases and J by 11 bases, with 7 bases between them. Germline assignment: CDR1 MNHNS and CDR2 SASEGT. CDR3 residues: CASGVPPLHF. Here the CDR3 DNA reads TGTGCCAGCGGGGTCCCACCCCTCCACTTT.

This chain connects TRBV9 to TRBJ2-1, with a tentative D call TRBD1 (6 bases). Trimming stripped 4 bases from V and 4 bases from J, with 12 bases between. The CDR3 totals 14 residues. Germline V lookup: CDR1 SGDLS, CDR2 YYNGEE. This chain's CDR3 is CASSPGHLYNEQFF. Here the CDR3 DNA reads TGTGCCAGCAGCCCGGGACATCTATACAATGAGCAGTTCTTC.

This clone was seen only once. The chain joins TRBV6-1 to TRBJ1-2, with D uncertain. Germline CDR1 is MNHNS and CDR2 is SASEGT. The CDR3 runs to 16 residues. Trimming left V 2 bases short and J 2 bases short, with 15 bases between. In nucleotides, the CDR3 is TGTGCCAGCAGTGAATTTGCAGCCATCCCCAACTATGGCTACACCTTC. Amino acids: CASSEFAAIPNYGYTF.

The CDR3: CASNPRRFTSWGGGRAEAFF. CDR3 bases: TGTGCCAGCAACCCGAGGCGATTTACGAGTTGGGGGGGCGGGCGGGCTGAAGCTTTCTTT. The rearrangement joins TRBV2 to TRBJ1-1; D is perhaps TRBD1 (6 bases). The CDR3 is made up of 20 amino acids. The V end was cut by 7 bases, the J end by 6 bases, with 36 bases between. Per germline, CDR1 SNHLY and CDR2 FYNNEI.

The CDR3 reads CATAGVMNTEAFF. In DNA, the CDR3 is TGTGCCACCGCGGGGGTGATGAACACTGAAGCTTTCTTT. The chain couples TRBV7-2 to TRBJ1-1; a weak D match, TRBD1 (5 bases). The CDR3 runs to 13 residues. The V and J ends lost 10 bases and 0 bases respectively, with 12 bases between them. Germline CDR1 and CDR2: SGHTA and FQGNSA. Supplemented by reference TRBV7-2 and TRBJ1-1, the full variable domain reads GAGVSQSPSNKVTEKGKDVELRCDPISGHTALYWYRQSLGQGLEFLIYFQGNSAPDKSGLPSDRFSAERTGGSVSTLTIQRTQQEDSAVYLCATAGVMNTEAFFGQGTRLTVV.

The rearrangement links TRBV5-1 to TRBJ1-2; D remains unclear. Trimming took 0 bases from V and 2 from J, leaving 14 bases between them. The CDR3 runs 16 residues. Germline CDR1 reads SGHRS; CDR2 reads YFSETQ. Here the CDR3 reads CASSLAPSDGNYGYTF. CDR3 DNA: TGCGCCAGCAGCTTGGCCCCCAGCGATGGGAACTATGGCTACACCTTC.

The chain couples TRBV6-6 to TRBJ1-5; D uncertain. Trimming took off 2 bases at V and 7 bases at J, with 12 bases between the two ends. Germline values: CDR1 MNHNY, CDR2 SVGAGI (reference sequence). The CDR3 has 14 amino acids. CDR3: CASSYIEVGQPQHF. CDR3 DNA sequence: TGTGCCAGCAGTTACATCGAGGTAGGACAGCCCCAGCATTTT.

The rearrangement uses TRBV18 and TRBJ1-4; no clear D gene. The ends were cut back, 3 bases at V and 10 bases at J, with 9 bases in the middle. Germline lookup yields CDR1 KGHSH and CDR2 LQKENI. The CDR3 runs to 12 residues. The CDR3 reads CASSPEATKLFF. Written as DNA, the CDR3 is TGTGCCAGCTCACCCGAAGCCACAAAACTGTTTTTT.

The chain links TRBV7-2 to TRBJ1-1, with a possible D match to TRBD1 (6 bases). The CDR3 consists of 17 residues. Between the trimmed V and J ends, which lost 1 base and 2 bases, there was a span of 17 bases. Germline V gene sequence: CDR1 SGHTA, CDR2 FQGNSA. The CDR3 bases are TGTGCCAGCAGCTTAGGCCTTGGTGGGGGGGCTAACACTGAAGCTTTCTTT. As protein: CASSLGLGGGANTEAFF.

This chain joins TRBV7-2 and TRBJ1-1; 8 bases match TRBD1. The germline gives CDR1 SGHTA, CDR2 FQGNSA. V shed 4 bases and J 1 base; nucleotides not matched to a gene: 5. This CDR3 comprises 15 residues. CDR3: CASSYWTGQNTEAFF. CDR3 nucleotides: TGTGCCAGCAGCTATTGGACAGGGCAGAACACTGAAGCTTTCTTT. Full variable domain (rest looked up from reference TRBV7-2 and TRBJ1-1): GAGVSQSPSNKVTEKGKDVELRCDPISGHTALYWYRQSLGQGLEFLIYFQGNSAPDKSGLPSDRFSAERTGGSVSTLTIQRTQQEDSAVYLCASSYWTGQNTEAFFGQGTRLTVV.

This clone was counted between two and nine times. This sequence joins TRBV9 and TRBJ2-1; D call uncertain. The germline V gene encodes CDR1 SGDLS and CDR2 YYNGEE. CDR3 length: 15 residues. V was cut by 4 bases and J by 0 bases, with 11 bases left in between. CDR3 DNA sequence: TGTGCCAGCAGCCCTCAGTATTTCTCCTACAATGAGCAGTTCTTC. Encoded protein: CASSPQYFSYNEQFF.

This clone turned up a few times. The rearrangement joins TRBV18 to TRBJ1-2, with 9 positions matching TRBD1. The germline gives CDR1 KGHSH, CDR2 LQKENI. Unmatched junction bases numbered 4, after V lost 3 bases and J lost 8 bases. This CDR3 contains 13 residues. CDR3 DNA: TGTGCCAGCTCACCGGGACAGGGCGGCGGCTACACCTTC. Its translation is CASSPGQGGGYTF.

This clone was detected only a few times. The rearrangement uses TRBV7-9 and TRBJ1-3; D remains unclear. Germline CDR1 is SEHNR and CDR2 is FQNEAQ (reference sequence). This CDR3 has 14 residues. V was pared by 3 bases and J by 4 bases, with 10 bases between. CDR3 in amino acids: CASSFGRLGNTIYF. In DNA, the CDR3 is TGTGCCAGCAGCTTCGGGCGCCTCGGAAACACCATATATTTT.